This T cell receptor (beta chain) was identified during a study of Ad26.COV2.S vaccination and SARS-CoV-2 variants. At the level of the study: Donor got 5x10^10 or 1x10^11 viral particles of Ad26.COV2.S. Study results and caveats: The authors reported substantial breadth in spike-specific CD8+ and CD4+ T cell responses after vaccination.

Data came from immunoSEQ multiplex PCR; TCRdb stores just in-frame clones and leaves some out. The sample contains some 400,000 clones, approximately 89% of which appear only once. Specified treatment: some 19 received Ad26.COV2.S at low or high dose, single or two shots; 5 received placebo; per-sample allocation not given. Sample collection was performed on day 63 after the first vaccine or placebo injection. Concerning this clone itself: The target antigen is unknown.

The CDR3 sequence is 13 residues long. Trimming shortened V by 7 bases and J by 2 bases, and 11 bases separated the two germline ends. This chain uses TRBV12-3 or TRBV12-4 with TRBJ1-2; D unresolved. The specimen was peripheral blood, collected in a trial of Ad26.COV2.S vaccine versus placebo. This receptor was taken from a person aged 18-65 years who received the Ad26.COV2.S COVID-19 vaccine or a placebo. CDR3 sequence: CASTLSGNYGYTF. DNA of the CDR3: TGTGCCAGCACCCTTTCCGGAAACTATGGCTACACCTTC.